The 12 T cell receptor beta chains below were found in one sample sequenced in a study of regulatory T cells in long-lasting Graves disease. Arm-PCR with iRepertoire HTBI primers amplified the CDR3 regions for these TCR beta libraries. MiXCR, run by TCRdb on the multiplex PCR reads, gives a single entry per CDR3 protein. The sample includes 450,000 to 600,000 distinct CDR3 sequences, about 14% of them seen just once. Sample time point: newly diagnosed GD, antithyroid drugs for less than 3 months. PBMCs provided the RNA from which the TCR library was made. The sample was also linked to a second study, of T cells in Graves' hyperthyroidism and ophthalmopathy.

Here the sequenced sample was peripheral blood mononuclear cells (PBMCs), taken at new diagnosis, from a patient treated with antithyroid drugs. The receptors derive from a man aged 30-40 years with Graves disease.

The genes are TRBV10-2 and TRBJ2-1, with D possibly matching TRBD2 (6 bases). Germline values: CDR1 WSHSY, CDR2 SAAADI. V lost 3 bases, J lost 4 bases, and 10 bases lay in between. This CDR3 comprises 14 residues. Written as DNA, the CDR3 is TGCGCCAGCAGTGACGCGGGGCGATACAATGAGCAGTTCTTC. Translation: CASSDAGRYNEQFF.

In this sample, this clonotype turned up many times. The chain is built from TRBV12-3 or TRBV12-4 and TRBJ1-2; the match to TRBD1 covers 12 bases. V dropped 5 bases and J dropped 7; count of bases not matched to a gene: 8. This CDR3 region has 15 residues. CDR3 in DNA: TGTGCCAGCAGTCCCAGGGACAGGGGGCTTAGTGGCTACACCTTC. Its protein is CASSPRDRGLSGYTF.

This clonotype was observed at least ten times. The J gene is TRBJ2-1, the V gene TRBV7-3; 10 positions match TRBD2. The CDR3 contains 16 residues. Germline V gives CDR1 SGHTA, CDR2 FQGTGA. Trimming cost V 7 bases and J 5 bases; bases outside gene matches: 11. DNA of the CDR3: TGTGCCAGCAACCAATTCACTAGCGGGATGAACAATGAGCAGTTCTTC. Protein product: CASNQFTSGMNNEQFF.

This chain joins TRBV20-1 and TRBJ2-5; possibly TRBD1 for D (5 bases). CDR3 length: 15 amino acids. V lost 0 bases and J lost 3, with 14 bases in between. Looked up from germline, CDR1 is DFQATT and CDR2 is SNEGSKA (reference sequence). CDR3 coding DNA: TGCAGTGCTAGAGATACAGGTCCAGGGAAAGAGACCCAGTACTTC. This codes for CSARDTGPGKETQYF.

The rearrangement uses TRBV7-2 and TRBJ1-5; 9 positions match TRBD1. CDR1 and CDR2 from the germline V gene are SGHTA and FQGNSA. V was pared by 0 bases and J by 9 bases, with 9 bases of the junction left unmatched. This CDR3 region has 16 residues. The CDR3 region has the DNA TGTGCCAGCAGCTTAGCCCGGACAGGGGCAAGGAGGCCCCAGCATTTT. It codes for CASSLARTGARRPQHF.

This clonotype was observed a few times. This chain links TRBV12-3 or TRBV12-4 with TRBJ1-6; TRBD1 aligns across 8 bases. The CDR3 has 15 amino acids. V shed 6 bases and J 7 bases; nucleotides not matched to a gene: 8. CDR3 coding DNA: TGTGCCAGCAGGACAGGGGCCGCGGGGAATTCACCCCTCCACTTT. Its protein product is CASRTGAAGNSPLHF.

This clonotype was observed at least ten times. The chain links TRBV28 to TRBJ1-3; 7 nucleotides agree with TRBD1. The CDR3 sequence is 13 residues long. V gave up 2 bases and J gave up 6 bases; unmatched junction bases: 1. Germline values: CDR1 MDHEN, CDR2 SYDVKM. The CDR3 coding sequence is TGTGCCAGCAGTTTAGGGACAGAAAACACCATATATTTT. The encoded protein is CASSLGTENTIYF.

The chain is built from TRBV5-1 and TRBJ2-7; possibly TRBD2 for D (6 bases). V was pared by 4 bases and J by 3 bases, with 14 bases between. The germline gives CDR1 SGHRS, CDR2 YFSETQ. This CDR3 has 14 residues. CDR3 sequence: CASSLGGKFYEQYF. In nucleotides, the CDR3 is TGCGCCAGCAGCCTCGGAGGGAAATTCTACGAGCAGTACTTC.

The gene calls are TRBV18 and TRBJ1-1, with D possibly TRBD1 on 5 matching bases. V shed 5 bases and J shed 5 bases, with 21 bases lying between them. Looked up from germline, CDR1 is KGHSH and CDR2 is LQKENI. The CDR3 has 16 amino acids. This chain's CDR3 is CASSNQEVGGWTEAFF. CDR3 bases: TGTGCCAGCTCAAATCAGGAGGTTGGGGGTTGGACTGAAGCTTTCTTT.

This clonotype showed up many times. This chain links TRBV19 with TRBJ2-7; maybe TRBD1 (7 bases). Trimming stripped 11 bases from V and 0 bases from J, with 20 bases between. This CDR3 has 15 amino acids. CDR1 and CDR2 (germline): LNHDA, SQIVND (reference sequence). CDR3 sequence: CASRGGDSLSYEQYF. CDR3 DNA: TGTGCCTCCAGGGGCGGGGACAGCCTCTCCTACGAGCAGTACTTC.

This clonotype was seen repeatedly, ten times or more. The rearrangement links TRBV7-6 to TRBJ2-5; D ambiguous. Trimming stripped 2 bases from V and 5 bases from J, with 6 bases between. Germline CDR1 is SGHVS and CDR2 is FNYEAQ. The CDR3 is 12 residues long. In DNA, the CDR3 is TGTGCCAGCAGCTTATGGTATGAGACCCAGTACTTC. Its translation: CASSLWYETQYF.

This clonotype was detected many times. V gene TRBV12-3 or TRBV12-4 combines with J gene TRBJ2-1; D is unresolved. V lost 2 bases and J lost 8, with 7 bases in between. This CDR3 is built from 12 residues. For the CDR3, the DNA is TGTGCCAGCAGTTTATCCCCATATGAGCAGTTCTTC. It yields the protein CASSLSPYEQFF.